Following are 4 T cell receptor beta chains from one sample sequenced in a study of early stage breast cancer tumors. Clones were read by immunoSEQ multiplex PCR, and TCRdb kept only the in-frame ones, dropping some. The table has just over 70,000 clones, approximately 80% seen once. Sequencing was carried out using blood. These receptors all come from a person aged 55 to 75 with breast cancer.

This CDR3 reads CASSRDRDGNYGYTF. CDR3 sequence (DNA): TGTGCCAGCAGCCGGGACAGGGACGGAAACTATGGCTACACCTTC. The chain uses TRBV6-5 and TRBJ1-2, with 9 bases fitting TRBD1. Germline CDR1 reads MNHEY; CDR2 reads SVGAGI. This CDR3 has 15 residues. J was trimmed by 2 bases and V by 6 bases; bases with no gene match: 7.

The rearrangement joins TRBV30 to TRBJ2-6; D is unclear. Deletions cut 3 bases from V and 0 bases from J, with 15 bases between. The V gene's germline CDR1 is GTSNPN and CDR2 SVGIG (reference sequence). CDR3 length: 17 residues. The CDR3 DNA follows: TGTGCCTGGAGCGACGGGCGACGGAGCTCTGGGGCCAACGTCCTGACTTTC. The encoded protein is CAWSDGRRSSGANVLTF.

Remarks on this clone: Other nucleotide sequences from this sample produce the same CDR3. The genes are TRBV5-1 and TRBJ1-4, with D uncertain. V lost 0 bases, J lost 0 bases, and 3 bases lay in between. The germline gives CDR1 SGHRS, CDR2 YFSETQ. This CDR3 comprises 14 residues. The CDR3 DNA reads TGCGCCAGCAGCTTGGGGGCAACTAATGAAAAACTGTTTTTT. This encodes CASSLGATNEKLFF.

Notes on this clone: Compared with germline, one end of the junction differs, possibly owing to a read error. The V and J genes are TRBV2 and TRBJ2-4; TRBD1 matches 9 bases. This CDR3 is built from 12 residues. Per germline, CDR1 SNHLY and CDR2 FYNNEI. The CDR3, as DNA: TGTGCCAGCAGTGACACAGGGGGCATGCCCCACTTC. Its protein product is CASSDTGGMPHF.